These T cell receptor beta chains were read from a single sample in a study of T cells in Graves' hyperthyroidism and ophthalmopathy. TCRdb reprocessed the multiplex PCR reads with MiXCR, giving one entry per CDR3 protein. This table has 300,000 to 500,000 distinct CDR3 sequences, 14% to 15% appearing once. Sequenced material: blood. The receptors here all came from a woman aged 25 to 39 with Graves' hyperthyroidism. The CDR3 runs from the conserved cysteine through the conserved F or W. The D gene is left open where the match is weak. Some rows have no size entry. The others give once, few or many, or a class for an expanded clone.

D	V	J	size	CDR3	DNA
NA	TRBV2	TRBJ2-7	NA	CASSPGFPSTEQYF	TGTGCCAGCAGCCCAGGGTTCCCGTCTACGGAGCAGTACTTC
NA	TRBV3-1	TRBJ2-5	many	CASSQDDRDVQYF	TGTGCCAGCAGCCAAGATGACCGGGACGTCCAGTACTTC
TRBD1	TRBV25-1	TRBJ2-3	once	CASSRLTGGSDTQYF	TGTGCCAGCAGCCGTTTGACAGGGGGCTCGGATACGCAGTATTTT
TRBD1	TRBV9	TRBJ2-2	NA	CASSAGQGTTGELFF	TGTGCCAGCAGCGCGGGACAGGGGACCACCGGGGAGCTGTTTTTT
TRBD2	TRBV7-2	TRBJ2-3	many	CASTLAGPLDTQYF	TGTGCCAGCACTCTAGCGGGGCCTTTGGATACGCAGTATTTT
NA	TRBV27	TRBJ2-3	many	CASSSQAGLSTDTQYF	TGTGCCAGCAGTTCTCAGGCGGGGCTGAGCACAGATACGCAGTATTTT
NA	TRBV6-4	TRBJ2-2	many	CASSGGQNTGELFF	TGTGCCAGCAGTGGGGGACAGAACACCGGGGAGCTGTTTTTT
TRBD1	TRBV24-1	TRBJ2-3	NA	CATSEDRATDTQYF	TGTGCCACCAGTGAGGACAGGGCGACAGATACGCAGTATTTT
NA	TRBV3-1	TRBJ1-1	few	CASSQVNVNTEAFF	TGTGCCAGCAGCCAAGTTAATGTTAACACTGAAGCTTTCTTT
TRBD2	TRBV29-1	TRBJ2-7	once	CSVEDRLAGGEQYF	TGCAGCGTTGAAGATCGGCTAGCGGGAGGTGAGCAGTACTTC
TRBD1	TRBV7-9	TRBJ2-7	NA	CTSSSGGDPYEQYF	TGTACCAGCAGCTCAGGGGGAGATCCCTACGAGCAGTACTTC
NA	TRBV5-1	TRBJ2-6	few	CASKTGEGGANVLTF	TGCGCCAGCAAGACAGGAGAGGGTGGGGCCAACGTCCTGACTTTC
NA	TRBV29-1	TRBJ2-7	NA	CSVVDSFPKQYF	TGCAGCGTTGTGGACAGCTTCCCCAAGCAGTACTTC
NA	TRBV5-1	TRBJ2-3	NA	CASSTELADTQYF	TGCGCCAGCAGTACCGAACTCGCAGATACGCAGTATTTT
TRBD1	TRBV27	TRBJ2-2	many	CASSLQRPTGETGELFF	TGTGCCAGCAGTCTACAAAGACCGACAGGGGAAACCGGGGAGCTGTTTTTT
NA	TRBV2	TRBJ1-1	few	CASKSGVNTEAFF	TGTGCCAGCAAGTCAGGGGTGAACACTGAAGCTTTCTTT
TRBD1	TRBV28	TRBJ2-7	many	CASSSRDRGAYEQYF	TGTGCCAGCAGTTCCCGGGACAGGGGTGCCTACGAGCAGTACTTC
NA	TRBV15	TRBJ1-5	few	CATTAETAYSNQPQHF	TGTGCCACCACGGCCGAGACAGCCTATAGCAATCAGCCCCAGCATTTT
NA	TRBV11-3	TRBJ2-2	many	CASSLAPPGYTGELFF	TGTGCCAGCAGCTTAGCCCCCCCGGGGTACACCGGGGAGCTGTTTTTT
TRBD1	TRBV5-1	TRBJ1-5	NA	CASRTGDNQPQHF	TGCGCCAGCAGGACAGGGGACAATCAGCCCCAGCATTTT
TRBD2	TRBV28	TRBJ2-7	many	CASSSPGGTHEQYF	TGTGCCAGCAGTTCCCCGGGAGGGACCCACGAGCAGTACTTC
NA	TRBV20-1	TRBJ2-1	few	CSARGWTHQSYNEQFF	TGCAGTGCTAGGGGGTGGACTCACCAATCCTACAATGAGCAGTTCTTC
TRBD2	TRBV5-1	TRBJ2-3	many	CASSLEGLAGDFGDTQYF	TGCGCCAGCAGCTTGGAGGGACTAGCGGGAGATTTCGGAGATACGCAGTATTTT
NA	TRBV28	TRBJ2-3	many	CASTGTSTDTQYF	TGTGCCAGCACGGGTACTAGCACAGATACGCAGTATTTT
TRBD2	TRBV30	TRBJ2-4	NA	CAWSRRVAGGVLAKNIQYF	TGTGCCTGGAGTAGGAGGGTAGCGGGAGGGGTTTTGGCTAAAAACATTCAGTACTTC
TRBD1	TRBV12-3/TRBV12-4	TRBJ1-2	many	CASSLGTGIYGYTF	TGTGCCAGCAGTTTAGGGACAGGTATCTATGGCTACACCTTC
TRBD1	TRBV30	TRBJ1-2	NA	CAWSRGRNSQVRHVYGYTF	TGTGCCTGGAGCAGGGGGCGAAATTCTCAGGTTCGCCATGTCTATGGCTACACCTTC
TRBD1	TRBV10-3	TRBJ2-7	many	CAISVVGQGKHEQYF	TGTGCCATCAGTGTTGTGGGACAGGGAAAGCACGAGCAGTACTTC
TRBD2	TRBV20-1	TRBJ2-1	few	CSARISGDAYNEQFF	TGCAGTGCTAGGATTAGCGGGGATGCCTACAATGAGCAGTTCTTC
TRBD2	TRBV20-1	TRBJ2-7	many	CSVTNGLAVYEQYF	TGCAGTGTAACTAATGGACTAGCGGTATACGAGCAGTACTTC
NA	TRBV10-3	TRBJ1-1	NA	CAISGAGANTEAFF	TGTGCCATCAGTGGCGCAGGGGCGAACACTGAAGCTTTCTTT
TRBD2	TRBV3-1	TRBJ2-1	many	CASSPWGLAVNNEQFF	TGTGCCAGCAGCCCCTGGGGTCTAGCGGTTAACAATGAGCAGTTCTTC
NA	TRBV28	TRBJ1-1	many	CASSLPPVVLPNTEAFF	TGTGCCAGCAGTTTGCCCCCGGTCGTTCTTCCGAACACTGAAGCTTTCTTT
TRBD1	TRBV4-2	TRBJ1-1	few	CASSQSTGFTEAFF	TGTGCCAGCAGCCAATCGACAGGGTTTACTGAAGCTTTCTTT
NA	TRBV19	TRBJ2-7	once	CASRTLLGHPKGGEQYF	TGTGCCAGTAGAACCCTTCTTGGCCACCCTAAAGGGGGCGAGCAGTACTTC
TRBD1	TRBV9	TRBJ1-6	NA	CASSPRTGGNSPLHF	TGTGCCAGCAGCCCCCGGACAGGGGGAAATTCACCCCTCCACTTT
TRBD1	TRBV27	TRBJ2-7	many	CASSHFGQEIYEQYF	TGTGCCAGCAGTCACTTTGGACAGGAGATCTACGAGCAGTACTTC
TRBD2	TRBV4-2	TRBJ2-2	NA	CASSQDLAGGPTGELFF	TGTGCCAGCAGCCAAGATCTTGCGGGAGGGCCCACCGGGGAGCTGTTTTTT
NA	TRBV24-1	TRBJ2-1	many	CATSGQPGPSNNEQFF	TGTGCCACCAGTGGCCAACCGGGACCGTCTAACAATGAGCAGTTCTTC
TRBD1	TRBV12-3/TRBV12-4	TRBJ2-7	many	CASSLGTGTYEQYF	TGTGCCAGCAGTCTCGGGACAGGGACCTACGAGCAGTACTTC
NA	TRBV6-1	TRBJ2-5	many	CASSPTPRETQYF	TGTGCCAGCTCCCCAACGCCTCGGGAGACCCAGTACTTC
NA	TRBV5-1	TRBJ1-5	few	CASSLDGFDQPQHF	TGCGCCAGCAGCTTGGACGGTTTTGACCAGCCCCAGCATTTT
NA	TRBV5-4	TRBJ2-3	NA	CASSLGQGMNTQYF	TGTGCCAGCAGCTTGGGGCAGGGGATGAATACGCAGTATTTT
NA	TRBV7-2	TRBJ2-7	many	CASSRTQSYEQYF	TGTGCCAGCAGCCGCACACAATCCTACGAGCAGTACTTC
NA	TRBV10-3	TRBJ2-1	many	CAISGTNSYNEQFF	TGTGCCATCAGTGGGACTAACTCCTACAATGAGCAGTTCTTC
NA	TRBV7-9	TRBJ2-7	few	CASSPLSGVAETTPGEQYF	TGTGCCAGCAGCCCCCTGTCGGGGGTAGCGGAGACGACTCCTGGCGAGCAGTACTTC
TRBD2	TRBV5-1	TRBJ2-1	few	CASRLPQQVFSGDNEQFF	TGCGCCAGCAGACTGCCCCAACAGGTGTTTAGCGGGGACAATGAGCAGTTCTTC
TRBD2	TRBV14	TRBJ2-1	NA	CASSHPLGAGVNEQFF	TGTGCCAGCAGCCACCCACTAGGAGCGGGAGTCAATGAGCAGTTCTTC
NA	TRBV12-5	TRBJ2-2	few	CASGLFADLPGELFF	TGTGCTAGTGGTTTGTTCGCCGACCTGCCCGGGGAGCTGTTTTTT
NA	TRBV30	TRBJ2-3	many	CAWSYGSGDTDTQYF	TGTGCCTGGAGTTACGGGAGCGGCGACACAGATACGCAGTATTTT
TRBD2	TRBV5-4	TRBJ2-1	NA	CASSPRPQRELISSYNEQFF	TGTGCCAGCAGCCCCCGACCCCAGCGGGAGTTAATAAGCTCCTACAATGAGCAGTTCTTC
TRBD1	TRBV27	TRBJ2-7	NA	CASSLSTGSSYEQYF	TGTGCCAGCAGTTTGTCGACAGGGTCCTCCTACGAGCAGTACTTC
NA	TRBV7-9	TRBJ1-1	few	CASSPQAGSMNTEAFF	TGTGCCAGCAGCCCCCAGGCAGGCTCCATGAACACTGAAGCTTTCTTT
NA	TRBV4-2	TRBJ1-1	few	CASSPYLENTEAFF	TGTGCCAGCAGCCCCTATTTAGAGAACACTGAAGCTTTCTTT